Sequencing of this T cell receptor (beta chain) was carried out in a study of blood T cell repertoires in COVID-19. Study-wide background: The samples span acute and convalescent COVID-19 from the United States, Italy and Spain. Sources were T cells, B-cell-depleted T cells, or PBMCs; the material itself was cDNA or gDNA.

Trimming pared 1 base from V and 7 bases from J, leaving 16 bases between. CDR3 length: 15 amino acids. The V gene's germline CDR1 is LGHNA and CDR2 YNFKEQ. In the authors' methods: From reference gene primer amplification, estimates of nucleated cell counts were derived. This table comes from immunoSEQ multiplex PCR, and its TCRdb copy is limited to in-frame clones, with some not included. That table furnishes V, J and clone size, whereas the DNA furnished D and trimming. The table includes about 250,000 clones, roughly 80% detected once. Sequencing was carried out using peripheral blood. This TCR came from a man older than 75 with acute or convalescent COVID-19. V is TRBV4-2 and J is TRBJ1-1, with a weak D call TRBD1 (5 bases). The CDR3: CASSQGGVGLSEAFF. CDR3 nucleotide sequence: TGTGCCAGCAGCCAAGGGGGGGTAGGGCTGAGTGAAGCTTTCTTT.